The rows below give T cell receptor beta chains drawn from one sample of a study of blood T cell repertoires in COVID-19. The table came from immunoSEQ multiplex PCR; TCRdb's copy has only in-frame clones and leaves some out. This table holds more than 200,000 clones, roughly 80% found once. The sample taken for sequencing was peripheral blood. The source is a woman of 80 years or more with acute or convalescent COVID-19. Both conserved end residues are part of each CDR3. D genes are given only for firm matches. Size is omitted from some rows. Given values are once, few, many or a class for expanded clones.

V,D,size,J,CDR3,DNA
TRBV28,NA,NA,TRBJ1-2,CASSVDVQGQYGYTF,TGTGCCAGCAGCGTTGATGTACAGGGTCAATATGGCTACACCTTC
TRBV6-4,NA,NA,TRBJ2-7,CASSHSRVYEQYF,TGTGCCAGCAGTCACTCCAGGGTCTACGAGCAGTACTTC
TRBV7-2,TRBD1,NA,TRBJ1-4,CASSPDRGPYKLFF,TGTGCCAGCAGCCCTGACAGGGGGCCGTACAAACTGTTTTTT
TRBV5-1,NA,NA,TRBJ1-1,CATQTGPNTEAFF,TGCGCCACCCAGACAGGCCCGAACACTGAAGCTTTCTTT
TRBV7-3,NA,NA,TRBJ1-1,CASSLMGGLNTEAFF,TGTGCCAGCAGCTTAATGGGGGGTTTGAACACTGAAGCTTTCTTT
TRBV24-1,TRBD1,once,TRBJ1-5,CATSDSRDRVGSNQPQHF,TGTGCCACCAGTGATTCTCGGGACAGGGTAGGTAGCAATCAGCCCCAGCATTTT
TRBV6-2/TRBV6-3,TRBD1,NA,TRBJ2-7,CASSRQGAAEQYF,TGTGCCAGCAGCAGACAGGGGGCGGCCGAGCAGTACTTC
TRBV27,TRBD2,NA,TRBJ2-7,CASSPRLAGGPEQYF,TGTGCCAGCAGTCCGCGACTAGCGGGGGGGCCCGAGCAGTACTTC
TRBV18,TRBD2,NA,TRBJ2-5,CASSLLNSGDLDETQYF,TGTGCCAGCTCACTTTTGAATAGCGGGGACCTTGACGAGACCCAGTACTTC
TRBV5-1,NA,few,TRBJ1-4,CASSLVSGTNEKLFF,TGCGCCAGCAGCTTGGTGTCAGGAACTAATGAAAAACTGTTTTTT
TRBV9,NA,many,TRBJ1-3,CASSVGRESRNTIYF,TGTGCCAGCAGCGTAGGAAGGGAGAGCAGAAACACCATATATTTT
TRBV9,TRBD2,NA,TRBJ2-7,CASSNDGRPWAEQYF,TGTGCCAGCAGCAATGACGGGAGGCCTTGGGCCGAGCAGTACTTC
TRBV7-9,TRBD2,NA,TRBJ2-3,CASSSPIVVAGADTQYF,TGTGCCAGCAGCTCCCCTATCGTAGTAGCGGGGGCAGATACGCAGTATTTT
TRBV29-1,NA,NA,TRBJ2-6,CSVEDPLTFSETSGANVLTF,TGCAGCGTTGAAGACCCCTTGACCTTCTCGGAGACCTCTGGGGCCAACGTCCTGACTTTC
TRBV19,NA,NA,TRBJ1-6,CASSIGPLQNSPLHF,TGTGCCAGTAGTATTGGTCCCCTACAGAATTCACCCCTCCACTTT
TRBV10-3,TRBD1,NA,TRBJ2-7,CAIRQYRGTYEQYF,TGTGCCATCAGACAGTACAGGGGAACCTACGAGCAGTACTTC
TRBV7-8,NA,NA,TRBJ1-5,CASSLGALQPQHF,TGTGCCAGCAGCTTAGGGGCCCTTCAGCCCCAGCATTTT
TRBV7-3,NA,NA,TRBJ2-5,CASSITGTETQYF,TGTGCCAGCAGCATCACAGGGACAGAGACCCAGTACTTC
TRBV28,TRBD1,NA,TRBJ2-2,CASASGGTGGTGELFF,TGTGCCAGCGCCTCAGGAGGGACAGGGGGCACCGGGGAGCTGTTTTTT
TRBV7-2,NA,NA,TRBJ2-3,CASSFLASTDTQYF,TGTGCCAGCAGCTTCCTAGCTAGCACAGATACGCAGTATTTT
TRBV28,NA,NA,TRBJ1-5,CASSAGQPQHF,TGTGCCAGCAGCGCGGGTCAGCCCCAGCATTTT
TRBV7-9,TRBD2,NA,TRBJ2-5,CASSPRTSGGGLGETQYF,TGTGCCAGCAGCCCGCGGACTAGCGGGGGGGGCCTGGGAGAGACCCAGTACTTC
TRBV10-1,TRBD1,NA,TRBJ1-1,CASSALGTAGTEAFF,TGCGCCAGCAGTGCCCTCGGGACAGCTGGTACTGAAGCTTTCTTT
TRBV19,TRBD2,once,TRBJ2-3,CASSIEASGGNTQYF,TGTGCCAGTAGTATAGAGGCTAGCGGGGGTAATACGCAGTATTTT
TRBV2,NA,NA,TRBJ2-5,CASRTGGYQETQYF,TGTGCCAGTCGCACCGGAGGGTACCAAGAGACCCAGTACTTC
TRBV27,TRBD2,NA,TRBJ2-3,CASRLLGTSGGTDTQYF,TGTGCCAGCAGGCTGTTGGGGACTAGCGGGGGCACAGATACGCAGTATTTT
TRBV5-1,TRBD1,NA,TRBJ1-2,CASSPPLGDSSYGYTF,TGCGCCAGCAGCCCCCCCCTCGGGGACAGTAGCTATGGCTACACCTTC
TRBV19,NA,NA,TRBJ2-2,CASSILGAGTGELFF,TGTGCCAGTAGTATTTTGGGGGCTGGGACCGGGGAGCTGTTTTTT
TRBV6-6,TRBD1,NA,TRBJ1-2,CASSSPTGTGNYGYTF,TGTGCCAGCAGTTCCCCAACCGGGACAGGGAACTATGGCTACACCTTC
TRBV24-1,TRBD1,NA,TRBJ2-1,CATSDSLDRALYNEQFF,TGTGCCACCAGTGATTCCCTGGACAGGGCCCTCTACAATGAGCAGTTCTTC
TRBV6-2/TRBV6-3,NA,NA,TRBJ2-5,CASSPSGVRTQYF,TGTGCCAGCAGTCCCTCAGGGGTCCGAACCCAGTACTTC